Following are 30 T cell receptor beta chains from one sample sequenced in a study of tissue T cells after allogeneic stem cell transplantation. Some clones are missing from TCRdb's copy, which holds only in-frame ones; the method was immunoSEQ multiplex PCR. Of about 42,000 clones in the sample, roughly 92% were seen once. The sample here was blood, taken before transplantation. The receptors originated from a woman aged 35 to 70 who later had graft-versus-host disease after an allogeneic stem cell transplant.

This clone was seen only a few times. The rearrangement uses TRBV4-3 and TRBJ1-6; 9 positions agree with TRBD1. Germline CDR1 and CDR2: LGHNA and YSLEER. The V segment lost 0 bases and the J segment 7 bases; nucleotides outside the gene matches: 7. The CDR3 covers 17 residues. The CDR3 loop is CASSQELRQGGNSPLHF. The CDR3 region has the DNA TGCGCCAGCAGCCAAGAGCTGAGACAGGGGGGAAATTCACCCCTCCACTTT.

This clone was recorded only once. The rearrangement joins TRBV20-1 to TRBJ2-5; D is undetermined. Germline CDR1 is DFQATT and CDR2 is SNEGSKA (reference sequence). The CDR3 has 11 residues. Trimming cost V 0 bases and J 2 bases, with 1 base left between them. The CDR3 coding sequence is TGCAGTGCTAGAGAACAAGAGACCCAGTACTTC. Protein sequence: CSAREQETQYF.

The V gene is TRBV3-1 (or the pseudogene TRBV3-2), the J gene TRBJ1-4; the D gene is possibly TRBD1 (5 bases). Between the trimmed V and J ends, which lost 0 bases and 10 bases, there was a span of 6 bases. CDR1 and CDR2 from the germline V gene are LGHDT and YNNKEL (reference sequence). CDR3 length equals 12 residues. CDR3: CASSQEGGKLFF. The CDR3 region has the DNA TGTGCCAGCAGCCAAGAGGGGGGAAAACTGTTTTTT.

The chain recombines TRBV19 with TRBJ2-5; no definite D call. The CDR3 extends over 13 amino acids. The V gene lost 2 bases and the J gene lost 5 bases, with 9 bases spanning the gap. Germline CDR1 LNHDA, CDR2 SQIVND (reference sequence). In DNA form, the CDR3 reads TGTGCCAGTAGTATATCATCCCAGGAGACCCAGTACTTC. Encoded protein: CASSISSQETQYF.

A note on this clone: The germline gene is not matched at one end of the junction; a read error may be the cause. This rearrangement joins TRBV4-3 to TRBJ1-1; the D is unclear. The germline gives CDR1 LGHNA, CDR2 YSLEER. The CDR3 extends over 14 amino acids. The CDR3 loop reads CAGSQDPRDTEAFF. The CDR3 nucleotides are TGCGCCGGCAGCCAAGATCCGCGAGACACTGAAGCTTTCTTT.

DNA for the CDR3: TGTGCCAGCTCAGCAGGGGGCCTAGCCAAAAACATTCAGTACTTC. Translation gives CASSAGGLAKNIQYF. The J gene is TRBJ2-4, the V gene TRBV18, with 8 bases lining up with TRBD1. In germline, CDR1 is KGHSH, CDR2 LQKENI. V gave up 5 bases and J gave up 0 bases; unmatched junction bases: 3. The CDR3 extends over 15 amino acids.

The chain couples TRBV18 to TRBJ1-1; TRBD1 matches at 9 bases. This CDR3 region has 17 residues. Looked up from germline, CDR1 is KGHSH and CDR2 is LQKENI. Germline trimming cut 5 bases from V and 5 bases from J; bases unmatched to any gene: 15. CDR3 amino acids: CASSSRQGVTTGTEAFF. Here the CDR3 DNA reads TGTGCCAGCTCATCCCGACAGGGGGTAACCACGGGGACTGAAGCTTTCTTT. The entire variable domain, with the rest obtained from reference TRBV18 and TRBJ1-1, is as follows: NAGVMQNPRHLVRRRGQEARLRCSPMKGHSHVYWYRQLPEEGLKFMVYLQKENIIDESGMPKERFSAEFPKEGPSILRIQQVVRGDSAAYFCASSSRQGVTTGTEAFFGQGTRLTVV.

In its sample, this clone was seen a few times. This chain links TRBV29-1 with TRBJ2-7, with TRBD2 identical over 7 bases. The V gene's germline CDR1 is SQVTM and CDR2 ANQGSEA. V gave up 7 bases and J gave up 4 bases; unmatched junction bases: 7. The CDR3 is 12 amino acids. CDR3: CSGQRDGYEQYF. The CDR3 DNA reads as TGCAGCGGGCAGCGGGATGGGTACGAGCAGTACTTC.

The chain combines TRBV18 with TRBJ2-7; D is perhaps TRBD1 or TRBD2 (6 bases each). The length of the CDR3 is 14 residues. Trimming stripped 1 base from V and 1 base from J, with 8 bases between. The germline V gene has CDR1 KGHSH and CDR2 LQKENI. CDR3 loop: CASSPRGASYEQYF. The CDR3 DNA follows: TGTGCCAGCTCACCACGGGGGGCTTCCTACGAGCAGTACTTC.

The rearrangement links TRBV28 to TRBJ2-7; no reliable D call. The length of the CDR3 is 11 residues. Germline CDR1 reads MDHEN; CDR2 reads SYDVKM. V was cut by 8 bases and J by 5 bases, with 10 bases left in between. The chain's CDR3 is CASSWGHEQYF. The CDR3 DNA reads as TGTGCCAGCTCTTGGGGTCACGAGCAGTACTTC. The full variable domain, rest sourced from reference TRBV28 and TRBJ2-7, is DVKVTQSSRYLVKRTGEKVFLECVQDMDHENMFWYRQDPGLGLRLIYFSYDVKMKEKGDIPEGYSVSREKKERFSLILESASTNQTSMYLCASSWGHEQYFGPGTRLTVT.

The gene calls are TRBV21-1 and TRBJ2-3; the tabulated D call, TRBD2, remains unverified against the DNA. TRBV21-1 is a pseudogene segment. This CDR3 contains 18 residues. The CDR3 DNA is TGTGCCAGCAGCAAAGAGATCGGCTTGACTAGCGGAACAGATACGCAGTATTTT. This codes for CASSKEIGLTSGTDTQYF.

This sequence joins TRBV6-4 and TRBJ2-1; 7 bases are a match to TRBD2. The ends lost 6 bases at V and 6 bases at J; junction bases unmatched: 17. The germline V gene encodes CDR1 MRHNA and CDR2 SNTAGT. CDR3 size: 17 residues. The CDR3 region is CASSQRVGGGHVNEQFF. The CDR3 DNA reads TGTGCCAGCAGCCAACGGGTTGGGGGAGGGCACGTCAATGAGCAGTTCTTC.

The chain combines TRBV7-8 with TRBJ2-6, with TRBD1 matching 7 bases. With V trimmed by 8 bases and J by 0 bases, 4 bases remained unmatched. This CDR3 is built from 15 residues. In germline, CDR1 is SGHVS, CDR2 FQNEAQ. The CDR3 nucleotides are TGTGCCAGCTCAGGGGGAACCTCTGGGGCCAACGTCCTGACTTTC. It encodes CASSGGTSGANVLTF.

The CDR3 coding sequence is TGTGCCAGCAGTGAACTAGCGGGAGGAAACAATGAGCAGTTCTTC. It translates to CASSELAGGNNEQFF. V usage is TRBV2 and J usage is TRBJ2-1; 11 bases align to TRBD2. V shed 2 bases and J 5 bases; nucleotides not matched to a gene: 2. CDR1 and CDR2 from the germline V gene are SNHLY and FYNNEI. This CDR3 is built from 15 residues.

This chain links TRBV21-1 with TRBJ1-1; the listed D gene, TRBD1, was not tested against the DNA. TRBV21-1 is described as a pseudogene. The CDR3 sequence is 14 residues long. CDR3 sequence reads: CASSNHRGNTEAFF. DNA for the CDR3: TGTGCCAGCAGTAACCACAGGGGGAACACTGAAGCTTTCTTT.

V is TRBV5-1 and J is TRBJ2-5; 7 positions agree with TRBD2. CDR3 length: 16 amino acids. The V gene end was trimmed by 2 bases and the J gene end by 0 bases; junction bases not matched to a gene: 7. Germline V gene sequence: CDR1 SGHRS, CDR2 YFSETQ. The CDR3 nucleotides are TGCGCCAGCAGCTTCCGAAGGGGAGGGTACCAAGAGACCCAGTACTTC. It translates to CASSFRRGGYQETQYF.

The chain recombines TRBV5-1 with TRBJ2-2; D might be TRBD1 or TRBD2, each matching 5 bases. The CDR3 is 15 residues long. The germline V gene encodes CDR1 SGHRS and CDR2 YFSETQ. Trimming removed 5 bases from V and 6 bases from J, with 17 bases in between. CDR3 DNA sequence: TGCGCCAGCAGGCCAGGGACGCTTCCGGCCGGGGAGCTGTTTTTT. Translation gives CASRPGTLPAGELFF.

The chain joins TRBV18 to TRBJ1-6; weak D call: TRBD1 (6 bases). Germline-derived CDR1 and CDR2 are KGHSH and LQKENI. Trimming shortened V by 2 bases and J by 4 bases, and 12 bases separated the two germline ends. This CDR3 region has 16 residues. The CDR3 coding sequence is TGTGCCAGCTCACCAGGAACAGGGCAATATAATTCACCCCTCCACTTT. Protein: CASSPGTGQYNSPLHF. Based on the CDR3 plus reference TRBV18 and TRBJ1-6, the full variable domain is NAGVMQNPRHLVRRRGQEARLRCSPMKGHSHVYWYRQLPEEGLKFMVYLQKENIIDESGMPKERFSAEFPKEGPSILRIQQVVRGDSAAYFCASSPGTGQYNSPLHFGNGTRLTVT.

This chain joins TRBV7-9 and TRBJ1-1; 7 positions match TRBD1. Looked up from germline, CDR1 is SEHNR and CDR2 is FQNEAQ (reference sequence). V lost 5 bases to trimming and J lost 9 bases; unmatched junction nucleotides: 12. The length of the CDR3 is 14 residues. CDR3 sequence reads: CASSASQGKLKAFF. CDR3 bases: TGTGCCAGCAGCGCGTCACAGGGGAAATTGAAAGCTTTCTTT.

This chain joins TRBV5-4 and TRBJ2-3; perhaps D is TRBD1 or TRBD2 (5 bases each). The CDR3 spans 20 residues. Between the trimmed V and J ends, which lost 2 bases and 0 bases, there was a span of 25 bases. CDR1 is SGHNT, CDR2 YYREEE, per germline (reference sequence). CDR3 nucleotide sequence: TGTGCCAGCAGCTTAGGGTTCCGGGGCCGATTGAGAAACAGCACAGATACGCAGTATTTT. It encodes CASSLGFRGRLRNSTDTQYF.

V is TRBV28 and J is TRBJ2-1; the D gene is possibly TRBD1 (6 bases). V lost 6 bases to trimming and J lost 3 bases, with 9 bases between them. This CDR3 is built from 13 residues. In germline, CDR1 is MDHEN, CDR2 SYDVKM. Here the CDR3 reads CASSGQIYNEQFF. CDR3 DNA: TGTGCCAGCAGCGGACAGATCTACAATGAGCAGTTCTTC.

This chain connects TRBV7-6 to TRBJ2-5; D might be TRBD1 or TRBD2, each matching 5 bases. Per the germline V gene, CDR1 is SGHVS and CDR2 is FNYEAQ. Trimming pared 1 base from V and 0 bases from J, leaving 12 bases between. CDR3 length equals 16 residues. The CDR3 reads CASSLEGPPYQETQYF. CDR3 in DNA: TGTGCCAGCAGCTTAGAGGGACCTCCGTACCAAGAGACCCAGTACTTC.

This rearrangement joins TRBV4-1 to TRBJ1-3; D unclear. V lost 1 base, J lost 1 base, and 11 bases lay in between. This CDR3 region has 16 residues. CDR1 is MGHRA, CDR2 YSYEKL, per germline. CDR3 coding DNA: TGCGCCAGCAGCCAAGCGATTAGCACTTCTGGAAACACCATATATTTT. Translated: CASSQAISTSGNTIYF.

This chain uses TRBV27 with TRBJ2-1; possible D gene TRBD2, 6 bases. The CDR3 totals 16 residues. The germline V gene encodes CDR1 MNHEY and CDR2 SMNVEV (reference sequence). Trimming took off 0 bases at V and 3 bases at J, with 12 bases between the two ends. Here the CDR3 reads CASSLSGTGLYNEQFF. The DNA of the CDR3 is TGTGCCAGCAGTTTATCGGGGACTGGCCTCTACAATGAGCAGTTCTTC.

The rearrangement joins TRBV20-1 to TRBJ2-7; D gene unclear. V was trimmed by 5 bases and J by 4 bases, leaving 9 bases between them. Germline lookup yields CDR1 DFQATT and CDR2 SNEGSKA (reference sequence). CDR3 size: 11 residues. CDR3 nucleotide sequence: TGCAGTGCTGGTCCAAAATACGAGCAGTACTTC. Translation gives CSAGPKYEQYF.

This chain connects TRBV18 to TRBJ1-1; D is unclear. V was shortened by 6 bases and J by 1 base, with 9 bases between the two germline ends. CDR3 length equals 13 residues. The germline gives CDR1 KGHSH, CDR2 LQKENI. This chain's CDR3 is CASSQTRNTEAFF. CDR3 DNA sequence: TGTGCCAGCTCCCAGACTCGGAACACTGAAGCTTTCTTT. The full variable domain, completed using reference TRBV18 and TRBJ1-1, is NAGVMQNPRHLVRRRGQEARLRCSPMKGHSHVYWYRQLPEEGLKFMVYLQKENIIDESGMPKERFSAEFPKEGPSILRIQQVVRGDSAAYFCASSQTRNTEAFFGQGTRLTVV.

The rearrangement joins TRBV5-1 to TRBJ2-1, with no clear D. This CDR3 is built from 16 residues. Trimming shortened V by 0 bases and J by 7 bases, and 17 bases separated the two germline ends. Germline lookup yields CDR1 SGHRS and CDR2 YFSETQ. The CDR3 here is CASSLDGSLPSNEQFF. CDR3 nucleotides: TGCGCCAGCAGCTTGGACGGCTCTTTACCCTCTAATGAGCAGTTCTTC.

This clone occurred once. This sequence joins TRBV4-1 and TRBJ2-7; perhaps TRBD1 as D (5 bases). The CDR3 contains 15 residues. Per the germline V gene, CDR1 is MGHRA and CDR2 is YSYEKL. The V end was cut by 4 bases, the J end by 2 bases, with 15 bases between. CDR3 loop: CASSRLLQTAYEQYF. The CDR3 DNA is TGCGCCAGCAGCCGCCTCCTTCAGACAGCCTACGAGCAGTACTTC.

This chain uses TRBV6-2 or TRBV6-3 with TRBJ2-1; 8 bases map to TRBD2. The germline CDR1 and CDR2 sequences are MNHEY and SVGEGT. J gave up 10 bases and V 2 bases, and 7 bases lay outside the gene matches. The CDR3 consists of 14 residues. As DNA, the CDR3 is TGTGCCAGCAGTTACCCCCGGGAGGGGAAAGAGCAGTTCTTC. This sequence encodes CASSYPREGKEQFF.

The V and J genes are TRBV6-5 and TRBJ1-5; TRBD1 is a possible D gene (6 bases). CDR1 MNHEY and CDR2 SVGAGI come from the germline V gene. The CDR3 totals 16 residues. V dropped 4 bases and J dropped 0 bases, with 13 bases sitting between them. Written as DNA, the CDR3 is TGTGCCAGCAGTTCCCCTTCAGGGGATAGCAATCAGCCCCAGCATTTT. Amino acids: CASSSPSGDSNQPQHF.